This record concerns one TCR beta chain sequence. Its antigen is undetermined. The templates were synthetic TCR analogs, and they were spiked into each PCR. TCRdb's copy holds only in-frame clones and misses some; the assay was immunoSEQ multiplex PCR. Among approximately 50,000 clones listed, around 84% were seen once. The data derive from a study of PD-L1 blockade in urothelial cancer. The study, taken as a whole, reports: By 3 weeks, tumor-associated blood clones had expanded more in durable-benefit patients.

The CDR3 loop spans 17 amino acids. Per germline, CDR1 LNHNV and CDR2 YYDKDF (reference sequence). The V segment lost 3 bases and the J segment 4 bases; nucleotides outside the gene matches: 9. The time point: pretreatment peripheral blood. Samples spanned pretreatment and treatment, with 1 to 8 time points per patient. The chain is built from TRBV15 and TRBJ2-5, with TRBD1 identical over 12 bases. Here the sequenced sample was PBMCs, taken around atezolizumab (anti-PD-L1) treatment. The receptor's source is a man aged 70 or older with urothelial cancer. DNA for the CDR3: TGTGCCACCAGCAGCGAAGGGACAGGGGGCGTCTTAGAGACCCAGTACTTC. This sequence encodes CATSSEGTGGVLETQYF.